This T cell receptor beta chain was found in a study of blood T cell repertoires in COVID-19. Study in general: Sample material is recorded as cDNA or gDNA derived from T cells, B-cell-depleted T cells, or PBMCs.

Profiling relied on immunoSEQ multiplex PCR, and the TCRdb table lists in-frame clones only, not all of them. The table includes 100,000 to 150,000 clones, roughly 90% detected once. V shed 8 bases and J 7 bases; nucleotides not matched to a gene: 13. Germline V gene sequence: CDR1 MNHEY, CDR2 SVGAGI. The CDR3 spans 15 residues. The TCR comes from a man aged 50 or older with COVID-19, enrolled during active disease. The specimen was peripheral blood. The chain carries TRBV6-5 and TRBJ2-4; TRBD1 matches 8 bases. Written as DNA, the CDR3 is TGTGCCAGCTCCCGTTCAGGGGGCGCAGGGAACATTCAGTACTTC. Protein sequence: CASSRSGGAGNIQYF.